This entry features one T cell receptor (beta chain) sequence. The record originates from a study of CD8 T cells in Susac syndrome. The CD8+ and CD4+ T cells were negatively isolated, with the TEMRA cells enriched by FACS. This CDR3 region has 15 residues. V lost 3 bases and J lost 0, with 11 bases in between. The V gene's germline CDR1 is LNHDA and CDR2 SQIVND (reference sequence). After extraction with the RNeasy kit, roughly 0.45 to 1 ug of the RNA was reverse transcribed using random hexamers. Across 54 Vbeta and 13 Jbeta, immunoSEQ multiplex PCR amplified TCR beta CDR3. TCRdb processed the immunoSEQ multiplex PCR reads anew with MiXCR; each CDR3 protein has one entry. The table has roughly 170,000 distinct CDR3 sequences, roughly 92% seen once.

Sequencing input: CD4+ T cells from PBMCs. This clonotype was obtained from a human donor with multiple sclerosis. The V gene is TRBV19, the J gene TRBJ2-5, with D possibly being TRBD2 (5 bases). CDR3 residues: CASSMVARYQETQYF. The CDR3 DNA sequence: TGTGCCAGTAGTATGGTAGCGAGGTACCAAGAGACCCAGTACTTC.